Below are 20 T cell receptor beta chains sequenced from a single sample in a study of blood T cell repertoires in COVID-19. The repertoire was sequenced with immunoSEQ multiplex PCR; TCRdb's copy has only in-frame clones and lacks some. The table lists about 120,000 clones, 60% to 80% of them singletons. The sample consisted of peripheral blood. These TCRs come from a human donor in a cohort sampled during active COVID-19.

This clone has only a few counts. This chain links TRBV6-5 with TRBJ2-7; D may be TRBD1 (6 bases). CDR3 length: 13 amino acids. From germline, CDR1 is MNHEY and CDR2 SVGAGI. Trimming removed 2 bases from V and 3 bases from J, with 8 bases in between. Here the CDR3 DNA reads TGTGCCAGCAGTTACGGACAGCACTACGAGCAGTACTTC. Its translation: CASSYGQHYEQYF.

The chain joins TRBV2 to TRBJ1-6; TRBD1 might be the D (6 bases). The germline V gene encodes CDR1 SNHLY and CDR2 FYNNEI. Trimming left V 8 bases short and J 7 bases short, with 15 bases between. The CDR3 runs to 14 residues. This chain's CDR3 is CASCTWTVNSPLHF. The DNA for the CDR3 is TGTGCCAGCTGCACTTGGACAGTAAATTCACCCCTCCACTTT. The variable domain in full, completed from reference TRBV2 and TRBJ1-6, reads EPEVTQTPSHQVTQMGQEVILRCVPISNHLYFYWYRQILGQKVEFLVSFYNNEISEKSEIFDDQFSVERPDGSNFTLKIRSTKLEDSAMYFCASCTWTVNSPLHFGNGTRLTVT.

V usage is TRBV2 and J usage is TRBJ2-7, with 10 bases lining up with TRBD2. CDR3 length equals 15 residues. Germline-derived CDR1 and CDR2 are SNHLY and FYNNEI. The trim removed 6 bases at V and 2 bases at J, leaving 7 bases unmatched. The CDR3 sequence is CASRDLAGVAYEQYF. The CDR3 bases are TGTGCCAGCAGAGACCTAGCGGGAGTAGCCTACGAGCAGTACTTC.

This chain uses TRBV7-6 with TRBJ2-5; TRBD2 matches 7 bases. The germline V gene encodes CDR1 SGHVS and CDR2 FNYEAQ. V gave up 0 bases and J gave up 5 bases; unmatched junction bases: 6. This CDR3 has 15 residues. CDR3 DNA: TGTGCCAGCAGCTTAGCTAGCGGGTGGGGGGAGACCCAGTACTTC. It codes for CASSLASGWGETQYF. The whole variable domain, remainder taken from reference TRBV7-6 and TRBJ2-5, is GAGVSQSPRYKVTKRGQDVALRCDPISGHVSLYWYRQALGQGPEFLTYFNYEAQQDKSGLPNDRFSAERPEGSISTLTIQRTEQRDSAMYRCASSLASGWGETQYFGPGTRLLVL.

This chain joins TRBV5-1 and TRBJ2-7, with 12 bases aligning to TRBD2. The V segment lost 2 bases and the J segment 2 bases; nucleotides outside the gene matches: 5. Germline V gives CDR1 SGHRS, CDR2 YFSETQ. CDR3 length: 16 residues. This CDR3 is CASSLGLAGSTYEQYF. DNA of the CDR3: TGCGCCAGCAGCTTAGGACTAGCGGGGAGTACCTACGAGCAGTACTTC.

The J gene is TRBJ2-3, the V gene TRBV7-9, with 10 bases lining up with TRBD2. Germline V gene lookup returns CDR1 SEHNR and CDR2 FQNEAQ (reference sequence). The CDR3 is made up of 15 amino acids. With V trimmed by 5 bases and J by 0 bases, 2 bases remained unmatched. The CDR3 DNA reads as TGTGCCAGCAGCACTAGCGGGGCTAGCACAGATACGCAGTATTTT. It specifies CASSTSGASTDTQYF.

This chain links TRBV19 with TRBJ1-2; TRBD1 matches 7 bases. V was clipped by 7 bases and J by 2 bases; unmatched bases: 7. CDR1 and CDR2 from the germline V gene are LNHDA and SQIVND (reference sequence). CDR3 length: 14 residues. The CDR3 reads CASNSDRKNYGYTF. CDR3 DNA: TGTGCCAGTAACTCGGACAGGAAGAACTATGGCTACACCTTC.

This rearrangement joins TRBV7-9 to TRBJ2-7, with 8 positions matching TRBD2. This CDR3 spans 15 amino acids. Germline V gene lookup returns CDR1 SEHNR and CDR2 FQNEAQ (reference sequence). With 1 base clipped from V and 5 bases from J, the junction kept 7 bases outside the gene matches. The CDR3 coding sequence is TGTGCCAGCAGCTTAGGCGGGAGGAGGTCGGACGAGCAGTACTTC. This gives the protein CASSLGGRRSDEQYF.

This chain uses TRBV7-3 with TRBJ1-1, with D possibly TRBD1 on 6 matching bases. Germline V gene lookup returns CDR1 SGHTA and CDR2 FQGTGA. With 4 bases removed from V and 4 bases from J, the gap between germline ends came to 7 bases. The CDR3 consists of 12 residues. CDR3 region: CASSSQGTEAFF. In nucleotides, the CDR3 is TGTGCCAGCAGCTCACAGGGCACTGAAGCTTTCTTT.

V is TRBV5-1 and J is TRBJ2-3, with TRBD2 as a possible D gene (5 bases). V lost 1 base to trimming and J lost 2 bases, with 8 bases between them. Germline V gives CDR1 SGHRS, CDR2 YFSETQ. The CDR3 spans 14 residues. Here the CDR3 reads CASSLFGDTDTQYF. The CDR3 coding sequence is TGCGCCAGCAGCTTGTTCGGGGACACAGATACGCAGTATTTT.

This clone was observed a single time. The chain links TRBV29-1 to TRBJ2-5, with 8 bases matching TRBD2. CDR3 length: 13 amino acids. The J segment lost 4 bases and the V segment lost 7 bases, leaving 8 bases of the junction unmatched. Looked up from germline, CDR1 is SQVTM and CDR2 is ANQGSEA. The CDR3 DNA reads TGCAGCGGGGGGAGCGGGAGTGGAGAGACCCAGTACTTC. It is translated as CSGGSGSGETQYF.

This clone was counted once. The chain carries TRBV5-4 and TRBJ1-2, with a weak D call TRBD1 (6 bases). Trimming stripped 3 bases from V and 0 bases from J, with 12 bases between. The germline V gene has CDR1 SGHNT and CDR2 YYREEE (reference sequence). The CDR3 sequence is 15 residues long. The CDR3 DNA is TGTGCCAGCAGCTCAGGGGCGGACGCTAACTATGGCTACACCTTC. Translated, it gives CASSSGADANYGYTF.

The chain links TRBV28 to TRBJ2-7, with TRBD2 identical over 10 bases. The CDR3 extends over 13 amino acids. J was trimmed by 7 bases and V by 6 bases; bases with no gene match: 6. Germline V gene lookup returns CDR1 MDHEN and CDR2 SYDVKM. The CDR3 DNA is TGTGCCAGCAGCCTTAGCGGGAGGAATGAGCAGTACTTC. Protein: CASSLSGRNEQYF.

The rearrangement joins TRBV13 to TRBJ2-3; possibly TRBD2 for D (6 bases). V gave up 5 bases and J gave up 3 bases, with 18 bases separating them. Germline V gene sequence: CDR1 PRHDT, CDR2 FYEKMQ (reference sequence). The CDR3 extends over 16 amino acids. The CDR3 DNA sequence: TGTGCCAGCAGCCCCTCGAGGGAAGGGAGGACAGATACGCAGTATTTT. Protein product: CASSPSREGRTDTQYF.

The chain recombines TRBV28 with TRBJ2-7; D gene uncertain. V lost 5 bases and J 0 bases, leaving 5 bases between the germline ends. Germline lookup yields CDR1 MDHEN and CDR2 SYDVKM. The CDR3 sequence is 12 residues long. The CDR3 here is CASSAFSYEQYF. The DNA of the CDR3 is TGTGCCAGCAGTGCGTTCTCCTACGAGCAGTACTTC.

For the CDR3, the DNA is TGTGCCAGCAGTCTCGGGACAAACCTACGAGGGCAGTACTTC. It specifies CASSLGTNLRGQYF. The gene calls are TRBV2 and TRBJ2-7, with D possibly being TRBD1 (6 bases). The germline V gene has CDR1 SNHLY and CDR2 FYNNEI. This CDR3 has 14 residues. Trimming left V 5 bases short and J 9 bases short, with 20 bases between.

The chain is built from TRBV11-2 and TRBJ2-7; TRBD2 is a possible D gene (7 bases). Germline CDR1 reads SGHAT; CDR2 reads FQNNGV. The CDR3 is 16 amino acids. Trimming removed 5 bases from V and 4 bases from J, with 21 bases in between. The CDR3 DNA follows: TGTGCCAGCAGCCCTAGGCCCCGGGGGGCTTGGTACGAGCAGTACTTC. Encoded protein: CASSPRPRGAWYEQYF.

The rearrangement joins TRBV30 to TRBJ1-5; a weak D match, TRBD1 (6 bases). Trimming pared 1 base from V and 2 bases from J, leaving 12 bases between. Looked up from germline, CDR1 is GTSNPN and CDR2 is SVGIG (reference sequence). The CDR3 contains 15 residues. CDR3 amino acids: CAWSAPGDGNQPQHF. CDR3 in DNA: TGTGCCTGGAGTGCTCCAGGGGACGGCAATCAGCCCCAGCATTTT.

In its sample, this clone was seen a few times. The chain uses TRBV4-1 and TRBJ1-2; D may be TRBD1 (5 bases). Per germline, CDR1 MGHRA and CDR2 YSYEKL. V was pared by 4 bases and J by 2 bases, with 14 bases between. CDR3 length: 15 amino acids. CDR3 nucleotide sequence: TGCGCCAGCAGCCTGGGGTACAGGCTCAACTATGGCTACACCTTC. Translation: CASSLGYRLNYGYTF.

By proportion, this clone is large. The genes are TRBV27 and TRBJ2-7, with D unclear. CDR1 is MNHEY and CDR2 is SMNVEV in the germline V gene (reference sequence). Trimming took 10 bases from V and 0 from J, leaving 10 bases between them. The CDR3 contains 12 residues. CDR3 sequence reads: CATYSSSYEQYF. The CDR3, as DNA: TGTGCCACTTATTCCAGCTCCTACGAGCAGTACTTC.